The 25 T cell receptor beta chains below were found in one sample sequenced in a study of T cells in localized non-small cell lung cancer. Here immunoSEQ multiplex PCR was the method, and the copy in TCRdb shows in-frame clones only, minus some. The table includes just under 80,000 clones, around 84% detected once. This sample comprised peripheral blood, obtained before any cancer treatment. The receptor source for this set is an older female donor with stage I lung adenocarcinoma.

The chain couples TRBV5-1 to TRBJ1-4; D unclear. Germline loops: CDR1 SGHRS, CDR2 YFSETQ. The CDR3 has 16 residues. V shed 0 bases and J shed 4 bases, with 13 bases lying between them. CDR3 in DNA: TGCGCCAGCAGCTTGGAAGAAGGGCAACTTAATGAAAAACTGTTTTTT. Protein sequence: CASSLEEGQLNEKLFF. Full variable domain (outside the CDR3, taken from reference TRBV5-1 and TRBJ1-4): KAGVTQTPRYLIKTRGQQVTLSCSPISGHRSVSWYQQTPGQGLQFLFEYFSETQRNKGNFPGRFSGRQFSNSRSEMNVSTLELGDSALYLCASSLEEGQLNEKLFFGSGTQLSVL.

The V gene is TRBV9, the J gene TRBJ2-2; D gene uncertain. The ends were cut back, 2 bases at V and 5 bases at J, with 7 bases in the middle. Germline CDR1 SGDLS, CDR2 YYNGEE. The CDR3 is made up of 13 amino acids. The CDR3 nucleotides read TGTGCCAGCAGCGTTACTCTGACCGGGGAGCTGTTTTTT. Its protein is CASSVTLTGELFF.

This clone was counted a single time. This chain links TRBV29-1 with TRBJ1-2, with D hard to call. The V gene lost 3 bases and the J gene lost 5 bases, with 10 bases spanning the gap. Germline V gives CDR1 SQVTM, CDR2 ANQGSEA. This CDR3 spans 12 amino acids. CDR3 nucleotides: TGCAGCGTTGAGAGGGAGACGTATGGCTACACCTTC. It codes for CSVERETYGYTF.

The chain is built from TRBV10-3 and TRBJ1-2; a possible D gene is TRBD1 (6 bases). Per germline, CDR1 ENHRY and CDR2 SYGVKD. The CDR3 extends over 13 amino acids. The germline V and J ends were trimmed by 5 bases and 2 bases, with 9 bases remaining between them. In DNA, the CDR3 is TGTGCCATCAGTCGTGGACAGAACTATGGCTACACCTTC. This translates into CAISRGQNYGYTF.

This clone turned up a few times. This rearrangement joins TRBV28 to TRBJ1-2, with D perhaps TRBD1 (6 bases). CDR3 length equals 14 residues. Germline V gene sequence: CDR1 MDHEN, CDR2 SYDVKM. V dropped 6 bases and J dropped 2 bases, with 13 bases sitting between them. The CDR3 region has the DNA TGTGCCAGCAGGATACAGGGTTACAACTATGGCTACACCTTC. Its protein product is CASRIQGYNYGYTF.

The chain couples TRBV6-5 to TRBJ2-1, with a weak D call TRBD1 (5 bases). The CDR3 extends over 13 amino acids. Germline V CDR1 and CDR2: MNHEY, SVGAGI. Trimming removed 0 bases from V and 13 bases from J, with 13 bases in between. The CDR3 region is CASSYSARQTQFF. Written as DNA, the CDR3 is TGTGCCAGCAGTTACTCGGCCCGACAGACCCAGTTCTTC.

This chain joins TRBV5-6 and TRBJ1-1; D gene unclear. This CDR3 region has 14 residues. The germline V gene has CDR1 SGHDT and CDR2 YYEEEE. Trimming took off 7 bases at V and 3 bases at J, with 16 bases between the two ends. CDR3 in amino acids: CASGRVWADTEAFF. The CDR3 DNA reads TGTGCCAGCGGTAGGGTGTGGGCGGACACTGAAGCTTTCTTT.

The rearrangement joins TRBV18 to TRBJ2-3; 10 bases align to TRBD2. CDR1 KGHSH and CDR2 LQKENI come from the germline V gene. The CDR3 totals 17 residues. After removal of 4 bases from V and 4 bases from J, the junction contained 11 bases not matched to a gene. The CDR3, as DNA: TGTGCCAGCTCACGAGGAGTGAGCGGGAGGGGCTCAGATACGCAGTATTTT. As protein: CASSRGVSGRGSDTQYF.

The chain recombines TRBV28 with TRBJ1-1; tentatively, D is TRBD1 (5 bases). V lost 6 bases and J lost 0, with 14 bases in between. CDR1 and CDR2 (germline): MDHEN, SYDVKM. CDR3 length: 15 residues. The CDR3 nucleotides are TGTGCCAGCAGACTGAACAGGATCATGAACACTGAAGCTTTCTTT. Amino acid sequence: CASRLNRIMNTEAFF.

V is TRBV18 and J is TRBJ2-7; possibly TRBD1 or TRBD2 for D (7 bases each). V was trimmed by 3 bases and J by 6 bases, leaving 12 bases between them. Germline CDR1 and CDR2: KGHSH and LQKENI. The CDR3 length is 13 residues. The CDR3 DNA reads TGTGCCAGCTCACCGGGCAGGGGGGGCGAGCAGTACTTC. This sequence encodes CASSPGRGGEQYF.

This chain joins TRBV18 and TRBJ2-5; either TRBD1 or TRBD2 may supply D (6 bases each). In germline, CDR1 is KGHSH, CDR2 LQKENI. V lost 6 bases, J lost 1 base, and 15 bases lay in between. CDR3 length: 15 amino acids. The CDR3 DNA reads TGTGCCAGCTCGTCAAAAGGGGGGCTCCAAGAGACCCAGTACTTC. As protein: CASSSKGGLQETQYF.

This sequence joins TRBV7-9 and TRBJ2-7; a possible D gene is TRBD2 (5 bases). There are 14 residues in the CDR3. The V gene lost 5 bases and the J gene lost 4 bases, with 15 bases spanning the gap. Germline V gene sequence: CDR1 SEHNR, CDR2 FQNEAQ (reference sequence). CDR3 in amino acids: CASSPRAAPYEQYF. CDR3 sequence (DNA): TGTGCCAGCAGCCCCCGAGCGGCTCCTTACGAGCAGTACTTC. Looking up the rest from reference TRBV7-9 and TRBJ2-7 gives the full variable domain: DTGVSQNPRHKITKRGQNVTFRCDPISEHNRLYWYRQTLGQGPEFLTYFQNEAQLEKSRLLSDRFSAERPKGSFSTLEIQRTEQGDSAMYLCASSPRAAPYEQYFGPGTRLTVT.

This sequence joins TRBV6-5 and TRBJ2-1; the D call may be TRBD1 or TRBD2 (6 bases each). This CDR3 is built from 14 residues. The V gene lost 2 bases and the J gene lost 4 bases, with 9 bases spanning the gap. Germline V CDR1 and CDR2: MNHEY, SVGAGI. The chain's CDR3 is CASSYRGVYNEQFF. CDR3 sequence (DNA): TGTGCCAGCAGTTACAGGGGGGTTTACAATGAGCAGTTCTTC.

This rearrangement joins TRBV12-5 to TRBJ1-3; the D is unclear. V was trimmed by 2 bases and J by 1 base, leaving 6 bases between them. Germline V gene lookup returns CDR1 LGHNT and CDR2 FRNRAP. This CDR3 region has 14 residues. The CDR3, as DNA: TGTGCTAGTGGTTTGCGGGGTTCTGGAAACACCATATATTTT. The encoded protein is CASGLRGSGNTIYF.

This chain connects TRBV28 to TRBJ2-1; 7 positions match TRBD2. With 2 bases clipped from V and 9 bases from J, the junction kept 16 bases outside the gene matches. The CDR3 has 17 amino acids. The germline V gene has CDR1 MDHEN and CDR2 SYDVKM. The chain's CDR3 is CASSLSIRTSRRFEQFF. The CDR3 DNA reads TGTGCCAGCAGTTTAAGCATCCGGACTAGTCGGCGTTTTGAGCAGTTCTTC.

CDR3 amino acids: CASSLGTNNYGYTF. CDR3 in DNA: TGTGCCAGCAGCTTAGGGACGAACAACTATGGCTACACCTTC. V usage is TRBV5-6 and J usage is TRBJ1-2, with a weak D call TRBD1 (5 bases). Germline V gives CDR1 SGHDT, CDR2 YYEEEE. The CDR3 has 14 amino acids. Trimming left V 2 bases short and J 2 bases short, with 10 bases between.

The chain employs TRBV7-2 and TRBJ1-3; D is unresolved. Trimming cost V 1 base and J 2 bases, with 18 bases left between them. The length of the CDR3 is 18 residues. The V gene's germline CDR1 is SGHTA and CDR2 FQGNSA. DNA for the CDR3: TGTGCCAGCAGCTTAGGGGGTCGTGTAGGAGGGACTGGAAACACCATATATTTT. This codes for CASSLGGRVGGTGNTIYF.

This chain joins TRBV5-1 and TRBJ2-5; 10 bases map to TRBD1. This CDR3 has 16 residues. J gave up 4 bases and V 2 bases, and 8 bases lay outside the gene matches. CDR1 SGHRS and CDR2 YFSETQ come from the germline V gene. In nucleotides, the CDR3 is TGCGCCAGCAGCTTATGGGACAGGGGAGTTTCAGAGACCCAGTACTTC. As protein: CASSLWDRGVSETQYF.

This chain links TRBV6-5 with TRBJ1-1; 8 nucleotides agree with TRBD1. V lost 4 bases to trimming and J lost 4 bases; unmatched junction nucleotides: 8. Looked up from germline, CDR1 is MNHEY and CDR2 is SVGAGI. This CDR3 comprises 15 residues. The CDR3 reads CASSFDRGTLTEAFF. CDR3 in DNA: TGTGCCAGCAGTTTCGACAGGGGAACACTCACTGAAGCTTTCTTT.

Of note for this clone: The sample carries other DNA sequences with the same CDR3. V is TRBV6-5 and J is TRBJ2-7, with 9 positions matching TRBD1. Trimming took 4 bases from V and 3 from J; bases not matched to a gene: 1. Germline V gene sequence: CDR1 MNHEY, CDR2 SVGAGI. The CDR3 has 13 amino acids. The CDR3 DNA reads TGTGCCAGCAGTTCGGGACAGGGCTACGAGCAGTACTTC. This codes for CASSSGQGYEQYF.

The chain is built from TRBV25-1 and TRBJ1-2, with a tentative D call TRBD1 (6 bases). The germline V gene encodes CDR1 MGHDK and CDR2 SYGVNS. CDR3 length: 13 amino acids. V lost 6 bases to trimming and J lost 4 bases, with 12 bases between them. The CDR3 protein is CASSRGQRYGYTF. For the CDR3, the DNA is TGTGCCAGCAGCCGGGGGCAGCGCTATGGCTACACCTTC.

V is TRBV4-1 and J is TRBJ2-7; TRBD2 might be the D (5 bases). The CDR3 spans 16 residues. V was trimmed by 1 base and J by 6 bases, leaving 19 bases between them. Per germline, CDR1 MGHRA and CDR2 YSYEKL. The CDR3 region has the DNA TGCGCCAGCAGCCAAGGGAGGACGCCATCTCTAGGCGAGCAGTACTTC. Its translation is CASSQGRTPSLGEQYF.

The rearrangement links TRBV28 to TRBJ2-3; perhaps TRBD1 as D (6 bases). In germline, CDR1 is MDHEN, CDR2 SYDVKM. V was clipped by 2 bases and J by 0 bases, with 12 bases between them. This CDR3 is 16 amino acids long. The DNA for the CDR3 is TGTGCCAGCAGTTTAAGAATCCAGGGGAGCACAGATACGCAGTATTTT. It is translated as CASSLRIQGSTDTQYF.

The genes are TRBV10-1 and TRBJ2-1; TRBD2 aligns across 16 bases. The length of the CDR3 is 14 residues. Germline V gives CDR1 WNHNN, CDR2 SYGVQD (reference sequence). Germline trimming cut 9 bases from V and 9 bases from J; bases unmatched to any gene: 5. The CDR3 spells CARGGTSGGVEQFF. CDR3 nucleotide sequence: TGCGCCAGAGGAGGGACTAGCGGGGGGGTTGAGCAGTTCTTC.

V and J are TRBV27 and TRBJ2-7; D gene ambiguous. The V end lost 6 bases, the J end lost 6 bases, and 9 bases lay between the germline ends. The germline gives CDR1 MNHEY, CDR2 SMNVEV (reference sequence). The CDR3 totals 11 residues. The CDR3 nucleotides read TGTGCCAGCAGCTCCTTGGGCGAGCAGTACTTC. This translates into CASSSLGEQYF.